This T cell receptor beta chain was sequenced for a study of CXCR3-negative and CXCR3-positive naive CD8 T cells (dated by TCRdb to between 2019 and 2020). Describing the broader study: In total, approximately 150 million TRB reads were obtained, corresponding to roughly 1.5 +/- 0.3 million reads per library. TRBV-TRBJ cluster analysis included naive subsets from about 5 donors and memory cells from 3 donors. Diversity and physicochemical repertoire analyses covered approximately 10 donors pooled from two independent experiments. The research as a whole found: Compared with CXCR3-negative naive cells, CXCR3-positive naive cells had TRB CDR3s with higher hydrophobicity (lower Kidera factor 4), lower energy, and higher strength and volume indices. TRBV-TRBJ usage was similar between naive CXCR3-negative and CXCR3-positive cells from the same donor, while memory cells showed distinct patterns. Surface CD5, linked to self-reactivity in mice, was comparable between naive subsets; TCR interaction strength was therefore also inferred from TRB CDR3 physicochemical properties. Freshly isolated PBMCs were used for most assays because CXCR3 expression went down partially after cryopreservation. Comparably high repertoire diversity was found in both naive subsets, whereas much lower repertoire diversity was found in memory CD8+ T cells.

For every CD8+ T cell subset, a few hundred thousand cells were flow-sorted straight into RLT lysis buffer, and each subset was sorted in triplicate. To exclude memory contaminants, naive CD8+ T cells were stringently defined as CD45RO-CCR7+CD27+CD95-. Standard density gradient centrifugation was used to isolate peripheral blood mononuclear cells from buffy coats. A FACSAria III was used to flow-sort naive CXCR3-negative and CXCR3-positive CD8+ T cells. An RNeasy Mini Kit was used to extract total RNA from the sorted cells. The instrument given in TCRdb is NextSeq 550. The Human TCR Profiling Kit (MiLaboratory) was used to prepare UMI-labeled 5' RACE TRB cDNA libraries. cDNA synthesis used the entire amount of extracted RNA, and PCR amplification then used the entire amount of cDNA produced. The libraries were made side by side, with each library going through the same number of PCR cycles. Per the authors' processing: With a requirement of at least two reads per UMI, MIGEC and MiXCR extracted about 50,000 +/- 10,000 unique UMI-labeled TRB cDNA molecules per library. An average of roughly 40,000 +/- 10,000 functional in-frame TRB CDR3 nucleotide clonotypes without stop codons was found per library. After downsampling to 5000 UMI-labeled TRB molecules per sample, diversity metrics, including normalized Shannon-Wiener and Chao1, were computed in VDJtools. VDJtools was used to calculate clonotype-size-weighted physicochemical properties of the central five CDR3 residues, namely interaction energy, strength, volume and Kidera factor 4. Following reprocessing of the reads by TCRdb, the data hold one row per CDR3 protein sequence and no DNA is available. TCRdb assigned the V and J calls; the authors' analysis was not used. The table held for this sample gives under 150,000 distinct CDR3 sequences. The ten biggest clones cover around 0.62% of the sample.

Reading the germline V gene gives CDR1 SGDLS and CDR2 YYNGEE. Counted from cysteine to phenylalanine, this CDR3 has 15 amino acids. No DNA has been recorded. Note on this clonotype: This receptor's antigen is unknown.

The sample comprised naive CXCR3+ CD8+ T cells from blood. This specimen's cell subset or site label, per the study, means: CD45RO-CCR7+CD27+CD95- naive CD8+ T cells expressing CXCR3 (TNR3+). The origin of this receptor is a human donor in good health. Some clones in this sample may be carry-over from other donors' samples. This sequence uses TRBV9 and TRBJ1-1; absent DNA, TCRdb's TRBD1 call cannot be checked. The CDR3 protein sequence reads: CASSLRDSRNTEAFF.